The 20 T cell receptor beta chains listed next were all sequenced from one sample in a study of blood T cell repertoires in COVID-19. The method was immunoSEQ multiplex PCR; TCRdb's version includes in-frame clones alone and lacks a portion of them. The data show roughly 250,000 clones, roughly 88% seen once. The sequenced sample consisted of PBMCs or T cells enriched from blood (not recorded which). These receptors were taken from a woman between 40 and 55 years old with acute COVID-19.

V and J are TRBV10-3 and TRBJ2-1, with D perhaps TRBD2 (5 bases). In germline, CDR1 is ENHRY, CDR2 SYGVKD. The CDR3 is 11 amino acids. V lost 3 bases and J lost 9, with 6 bases in between. The CDR3 sequence is CAISDSVEQFF. The DNA for the CDR3 is TGTGCCATCAGTGATAGCGTTGAGCAGTTCTTC.

This clone was observed once. The chain is built from TRBV19 and TRBJ1-2, with 8 bases matching TRBD1. The CDR3 extends over 14 amino acids. The junction had 7 bases not matched to a gene; V was cut back by 6 bases and J by 4 bases. Germline V gene data show CDR1 as LNHDA and CDR2 as SQIVND (reference sequence). The CDR3 region is CASSSQGAGYGYTF. The CDR3 bases are TGTGCCAGTAGCTCCCAGGGGGCCGGCTATGGCTACACCTTC.

V is TRBV7-2 and J is TRBJ1-3; 7 positions agree with TRBD1. The V gene's germline CDR1 is SGHTA and CDR2 FQGNSA. The junction had 11 bases not matched to a gene; V was cut back by 5 bases and J by 7 bases. The CDR3 extends over 15 amino acids. The CDR3 region has the DNA TGTGCCAGCAGCCAAGGGACAGAGCTAGGGAACACCATATATTTT. Translation gives CASSQGTELGNTIYF.

This clone has just a few counts. The chain links TRBV20-1 to TRBJ1-2; 10 nucleotides align to TRBD1. The CDR3 contains 14 residues. With 3 bases clipped from V and 2 bases from J, the junction kept 3 bases outside the gene matches. From germline, CDR1 is DFQATT and CDR2 SNEGSKA (reference sequence). CDR3: CSASPGQGNYGYTF. The CDR3 DNA follows: TGCAGTGCTAGTCCGGGACAGGGGAACTATGGCTACACCTTC.

On this clone: A read error may produce the germline difference seen at one junction end. This chain joins TRBV6-1 and TRBJ1-2, with 8 bases lining up with TRBD1. Germline V gene sequence: CDR1 MNHNS, CDR2 SASEGT. This CDR3 spans 11 amino acids. The CDR3 coding sequence is TGTGCCAGCAGTGATGACAGGGGTCACTCCTTC. Amino acid sequence: CASSDDRGHSF.

A single count supports this clone. This chain links TRBV18 with TRBJ1-1; 9 bases fit TRBD1. V gave up 6 bases and J gave up 4 bases; unmatched junction bases: 9. The CDR3 is 15 residues long. CDR1 and CDR2 from the germline V gene are KGHSH and LQKENI. The CDR3 sequence: CASSGAQGAATEAFF. CDR3 coding DNA: TGTGCCAGCTCGGGTGCACAGGGGGCGGCCACTGAAGCTTTCTTT.

This clone was seen a single time. The chain has TRBV7-2 and TRBJ2-7, with 7 bases aligning to TRBD2. Per the germline V gene, CDR1 is SGHTA and CDR2 is FQGNSA. V lost 4 bases, J lost 5 bases, and 8 bases stayed unmatched. The CDR3 contains 14 residues. The CDR3 region has the DNA TGTGCCAGCAGCTCCCGCGCGGGAGACGACGAGCAGTACTTC. This gives the protein CASSSRAGDDEQYF.

The chain couples TRBV6-5 to TRBJ2-3; possibly TRBD1 for D (5 bases). The CDR3 is made up of 14 amino acids. In germline, CDR1 is MNHEY, CDR2 SVGAGI. Trimming removed 2 bases from V and 2 bases from J, with 8 bases in between. CDR3 in DNA: TGTGCCAGCAGTTACCCGACAGTCACAGATACGCAGTATTTT. Protein: CASSYPTVTDTQYF.

The V and J genes are TRBV24-1 and TRBJ2-3; TRBD2 aligns across 7 bases. This CDR3 region has 16 residues. J gave up 3 bases and V 4 bases, and 9 bases lay outside the gene matches. Germline assignment: CDR1 KGHDR and CDR2 SFDVKD. CDR3 DNA: TGTGCCACCAGTGACCACTCTAGCGGCCTGACAGATACGCAGTATTTT. Residues: CATSDHSSGLTDTQYF.

This chain links TRBV11-2 with TRBJ1-2; 7 bases line up with TRBD1. This CDR3 region has 14 residues. The germline V gene encodes CDR1 SGHAT and CDR2 FQNNGV. Trimming at V came to 5 bases and at J to 5 bases, leaving 8 bases not matched to a gene. The CDR3 is CASSQPTGVYGYTF. In nucleotides, the CDR3 is TGTGCCAGCAGCCAGCCAACAGGGGTTTATGGCTACACCTTC.

J is TRBJ2-7 and V is TRBV6-6; D possibly corresponds to TRBD2 (5 bases). Germline V gene lookup returns CDR1 MNHNY and CDR2 SVGAGI (reference sequence). The CDR3 length is 14 residues. With 6 bases removed from V and 0 bases from J, the gap between germline ends came to 12 bases. CDR3 loop: CASSFGGSSYEQYF. CDR3 in DNA: TGTGCCAGCAGCTTCGGTGGGAGCTCCTACGAGCAGTACTTC.

This chain uses TRBV25-1 with TRBJ1-2, with 10 bases aligning to TRBD1. CDR3 length equals 13 residues. The germline CDR1 and CDR2 sequences are MGHDK and SYGVNS. V shed 6 bases and J 3 bases; nucleotides not matched to a gene: 1. The CDR3 protein is CASRGQGDYGYTF. Here the CDR3 DNA reads TGTGCCAGCAGAGGACAGGGGGACTATGGCTACACCTTC.

This rearrangement joins TRBV6-6 to TRBJ1-3, with D tentatively TRBD1 (5 bases). This CDR3 is 14 amino acids long. V gave up 0 bases and J gave up 4 bases, with 7 bases separating them. Germline assignment: CDR1 MNHNY and CDR2 SVGAGI (reference sequence). CDR3 amino acids: CASSYSSGGNTIYF. The CDR3, as DNA: TGTGCCAGCAGTTACTCATCAGGGGGAAACACCATATATTTT.

The chain joins TRBV28 to TRBJ2-1; the match to TRBD2 covers 9 bases. The germline V gene encodes CDR1 MDHEN and CDR2 SYDVKM. The CDR3 extends over 12 amino acids. DNA of the CDR3: TGTGTAACGCGGGGGGGGTTTAATGAGCAGTTCTTC. Translated: CVTRGGFNEQFF.

CDR3 sequence: CASSQGIGSSYEQYF. CDR3 nucleotide sequence: TGCGCCAGCAGCCAAGGGATAGGGAGCTCCTACGAGCAGTACTTC. This rearrangement joins TRBV4-1 to TRBJ2-7; tentatively, D is TRBD2 (5 bases). Germline CDR1 and CDR2: MGHRA and YSYEKL. The CDR3 totals 15 residues. Deletions cut 1 base from V and 0 bases from J, with 10 bases between.

The chain is built from TRBV5-4 and TRBJ1-1, with 8 nucleotides matching TRBD1. CDR3 length: 14 amino acids. The junction had 9 bases not matched to a gene; V was cut back by 4 bases and J by 7 bases. Per germline, CDR1 SGHNT and CDR2 YYREEE (reference sequence). Here the CDR3 reads CASSIGTGFYEAFF. CDR3 nucleotide sequence: TGTGCCAGCAGCATCGGGACAGGATTTTATGAAGCTTTCTTT.

This clone was observed once. The V gene is TRBV3-1 (or the pseudogene TRBV3-2), the J gene TRBJ1-6, with D maybe TRBD1 (5 bases). The CDR3 consists of 13 residues. CDR1 LGHDT and CDR2 YNNKEL come from the germline V gene (reference sequence). V dropped 8 bases and J dropped 7 bases, with 12 bases sitting between them. The CDR3 DNA sequence: TGTGCCAGCCACTCCAGGGTCAATTCACCCCTCCACTTT. Its translation is CASHSRVNSPLHF.

V and J are TRBV2 and TRBJ2-2; 9 bases are a match to TRBD1. This CDR3 is 14 amino acids long. The V gene end was trimmed by 6 bases and the J gene end by 8 bases; junction bases not matched to a gene: 7. Germline V gene data show CDR1 as SNHLY and CDR2 as FYNNEI. The CDR3 region has the DNA TGTGCCAGCAGGGTGGGACAGGGTATAGGGGAGCTGTTTTTT. Its translation is CASRVGQGIGELFF.

The genes are TRBV7-2 and TRBJ2-5; the match to TRBD2 covers 10 bases. Trimming cost V 1 base and J 4 bases; bases outside gene matches: 12. The germline gives CDR1 SGHTA, CDR2 FQGNSA. The CDR3 totals 18 residues. The chain's CDR3 is CASSLGGLASQRGETQYF. The CDR3 coding sequence is TGTGCCAGCAGCTTAGGGGGACTAGCGTCTCAACGGGGAGAGACCCAGTACTTC.

In this sample, this clone turned up a few times. This rearrangement joins TRBV28 to TRBJ1-3, with TRBD1 matching 7 bases. Germline V CDR1 and CDR2: MDHEN, SYDVKM. V dropped 5 bases and J dropped 3; count of bases not matched to a gene: 7. The CDR3 has 15 amino acids. The CDR3 is CASSAETGNGNTIYF. The DNA of the CDR3 is TGTGCCAGCAGTGCCGAGACAGGGAATGGAAACACCATATATTTT. Based on the CDR3 plus reference TRBV28 and TRBJ1-3, the full variable domain is DVKVTQSSRYLVKRTGEKVFLECVQDMDHENMFWYRQDPGLGLRLIYFSYDVKMKEKGDIPEGYSVSREKKERFSLILESASTNQTSMYLCASSAETGNGNTIYFGEGSWLTVV.